The clone carrying this T cell receptor (beta chain) occurred many times. The target antigen is unknown. Germline lookup yields CDR1 LGHDT and CDR2 YNNKEL (reference sequence). This CDR3 spans 14 amino acids. Trimming removed 1 base from V and 5 bases from J, with 11 bases in between. The data are from a study of regulatory T cells in long-lasting Graves disease. General study findings and limits: Among samples with persistent disease, TRBV28, TRBJ1-2 and TRBJ2-5 were favored.

iRepertoire HTBI primers and Arm-PCR of CDR3 regions built TCR beta libraries. Per the study methods: Across the samples, identification revealed about 62 TRBV and 12 to 15 TRBJ segments. TCRdb re-derived calls from the multiplex PCR reads in MiXCR, one entry per CDR3 protein. TCRdb, rather than the study authors, made the V and J calls. The data hold roughly 400,000 distinct CDR3 sequences, with about 21% observed a single time. Stated time point: persistent/refractory GD, antithyroid drugs over 5 years with positive TRAb. PBMC RNA served as the TCR library source. The specimen comprised peripheral blood mononuclear cells (PBMCs), sampled when the disease was refractory, from a patient treated with antithyroid drugs. This receptor was obtained from a female donor with Graves disease. This rearrangement joins TRBV3-1 to TRBJ2-5; D remains ambiguous. The CDR3 loop reads CASSQVLARETQYF. DNA for the CDR3: TGTGCCAGCAGCCAAGTCTTAGCTCGGGAGACCCAGTACTTC.